This T cell receptor (beta chain) comes out of a study of early T cells in non-severe SARS-CoV-2 infection. Study-level background: The sequenced material was bulk RNA from unsorted whole blood, and its chains were unpaired. Whole-study results and caveats: Lookups in VDJdb leaned toward anti-spike CD8 responses and missed private and CD4 specificities.

To note about this clonotype: The antigen is not known.

Individual cDNA molecules were tagged with unique molecular identifiers. One entry per CDR3 protein, called by TCRdb with MiXCR from the 5' RACE reads. The sample consists of approximately 99,000 distinct CDR3 sequences, about 12% of them appearing once. Trimming stripped 0 bases from V and 0 bases from J, with 13 bases between. The germline V gene has CDR1 LNHNV and CDR2 YYDKDF (reference sequence). The CDR3 extends over 17 amino acids. This TCR was sampled from an adult who was a healthcare worker with PCR-confirmed SARS-CoV-2 infection or an uninfected control (not recorded which). The specimen sequenced was whole blood. The chain recombines TRBV15 with TRBJ2-3; D gene uncertain. The CDR3 DNA is TGTGCCACCAGCAGAGATTTGAAACTGACTAGCACAGATACGCAGTATTTT. It translates to CATSRDLKLTSTDTQYF.